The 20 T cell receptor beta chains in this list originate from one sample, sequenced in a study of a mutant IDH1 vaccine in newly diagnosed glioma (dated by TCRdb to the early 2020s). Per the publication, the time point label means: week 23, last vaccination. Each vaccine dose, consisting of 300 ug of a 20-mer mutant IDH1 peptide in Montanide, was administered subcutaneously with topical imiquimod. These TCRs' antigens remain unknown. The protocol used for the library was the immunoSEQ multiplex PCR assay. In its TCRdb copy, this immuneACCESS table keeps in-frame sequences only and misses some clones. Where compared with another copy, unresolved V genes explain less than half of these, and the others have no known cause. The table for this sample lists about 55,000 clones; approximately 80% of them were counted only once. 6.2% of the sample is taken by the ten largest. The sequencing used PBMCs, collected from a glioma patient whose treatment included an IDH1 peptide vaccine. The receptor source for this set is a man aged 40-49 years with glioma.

The CDR3 sequence: CASCDRVLCYEQYF. The CDR3 nucleotides read TGTGCCAGCTGCGACAGGGTTCTTTGCTACGAGCAGTACTTC. J is TRBJ2-7 and V is TRBV6-1; 7 nucleotides align to TRBD1. Germline V gene sequence: CDR1 MNHNS, CDR2 SASEGT. The CDR3 is 14 residues long. J gave up 3 bases and V 8 bases, and 10 bases lay outside the gene matches.

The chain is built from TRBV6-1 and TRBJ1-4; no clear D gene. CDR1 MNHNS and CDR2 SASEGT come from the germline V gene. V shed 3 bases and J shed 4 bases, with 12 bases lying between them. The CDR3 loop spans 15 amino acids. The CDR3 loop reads CASSDGEAVNEKLFF. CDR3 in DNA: TGTGCCAGCAGTGACGGGGAGGCAGTTAATGAAAAACTGTTTTTT.

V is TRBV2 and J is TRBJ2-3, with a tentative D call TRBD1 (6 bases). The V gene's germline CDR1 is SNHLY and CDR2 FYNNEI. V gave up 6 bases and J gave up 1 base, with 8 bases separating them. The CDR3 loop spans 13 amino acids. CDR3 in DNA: TGTGCCAGCAGCCCAGGGGGCACAGATACGCAGTATTTT. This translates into CASSPGGTDTQYF.

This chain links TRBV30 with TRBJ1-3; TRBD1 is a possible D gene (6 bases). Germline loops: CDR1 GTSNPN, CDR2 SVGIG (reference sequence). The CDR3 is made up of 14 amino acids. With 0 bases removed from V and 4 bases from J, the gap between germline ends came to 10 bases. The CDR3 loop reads CAWSVSGAGNTIYF. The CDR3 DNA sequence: TGTGCCTGGAGTGTGTCAGGGGCCGGAAACACCATATATTTT.

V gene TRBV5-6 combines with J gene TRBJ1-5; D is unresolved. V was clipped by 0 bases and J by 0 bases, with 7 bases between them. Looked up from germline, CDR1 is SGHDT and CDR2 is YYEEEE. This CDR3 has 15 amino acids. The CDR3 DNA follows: TGTGCCAGCAGCTTGGGGCGCTATAGCAATCAGCCCCAGCATTTT. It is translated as CASSLGRYSNQPQHF.

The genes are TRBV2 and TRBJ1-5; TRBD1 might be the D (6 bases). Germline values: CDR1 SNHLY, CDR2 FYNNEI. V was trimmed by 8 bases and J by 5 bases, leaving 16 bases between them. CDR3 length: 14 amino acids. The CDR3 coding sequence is TGTGCCAGCTCTTCTGGGACATTCTATCAGCCCCAGCATTTT. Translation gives CASSSGTFYQPQHF.

The CDR3 is CASSIARDSFYEQYF. The CDR3 coding sequence is TGTGCCAGTAGTATCGCCCGGGACAGCTTCTACGAGCAGTACTTC. The V gene is TRBV19, the J gene TRBJ2-7; 7 bases fit TRBD1. This CDR3 has 15 residues. With V trimmed by 3 bases and J by 3 bases, 8 bases remained unmatched. Germline values: CDR1 LNHDA, CDR2 SQIVND (reference sequence).

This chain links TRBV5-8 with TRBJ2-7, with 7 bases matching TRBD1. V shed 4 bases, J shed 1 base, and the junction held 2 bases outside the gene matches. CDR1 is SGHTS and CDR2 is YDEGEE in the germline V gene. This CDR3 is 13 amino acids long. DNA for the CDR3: TGTGCCAGCAGCCCGGGACAGTCCTACGAGCAGTACTTC. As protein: CASSPGQSYEQYF.

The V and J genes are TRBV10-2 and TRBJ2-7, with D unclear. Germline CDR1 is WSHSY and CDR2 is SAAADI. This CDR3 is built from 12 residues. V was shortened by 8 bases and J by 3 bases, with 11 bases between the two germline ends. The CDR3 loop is CASSMGSYEQYF. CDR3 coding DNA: TGCGCCAGCTCCATGGGCAGCTACGAGCAGTACTTC.

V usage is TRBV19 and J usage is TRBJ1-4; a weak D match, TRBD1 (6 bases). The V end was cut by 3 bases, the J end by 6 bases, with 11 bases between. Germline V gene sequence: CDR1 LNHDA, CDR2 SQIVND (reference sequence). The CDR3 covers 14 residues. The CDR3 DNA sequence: TGTGCCAGTAGTATTCTGGGGGCGGATGAAAAACTGTTTTTT. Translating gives CASSILGADEKLFF.

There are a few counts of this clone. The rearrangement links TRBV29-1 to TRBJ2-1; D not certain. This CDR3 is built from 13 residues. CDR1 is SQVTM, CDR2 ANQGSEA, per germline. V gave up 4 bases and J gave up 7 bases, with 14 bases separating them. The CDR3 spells CSVVGWVENEQFF. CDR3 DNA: TGCAGCGTTGTAGGATGGGTGGAAAATGAGCAGTTCTTC.

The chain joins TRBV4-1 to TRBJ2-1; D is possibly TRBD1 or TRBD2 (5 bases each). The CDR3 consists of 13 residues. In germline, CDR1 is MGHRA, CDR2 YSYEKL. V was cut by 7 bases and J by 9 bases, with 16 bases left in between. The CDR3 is CASTRPGGGEQFF. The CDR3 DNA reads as TGCGCCAGCACGAGACCTGGGGGTGGTGAGCAGTTCTTC.

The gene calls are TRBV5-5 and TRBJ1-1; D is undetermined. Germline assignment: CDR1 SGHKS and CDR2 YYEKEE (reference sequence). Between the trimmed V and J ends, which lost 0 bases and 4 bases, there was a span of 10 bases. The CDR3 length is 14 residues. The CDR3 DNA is TGTGCCAGCAGCTTGGTGGGGAGGGCCACTGAAGCTTTCTTT. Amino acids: CASSLVGRATEAFF. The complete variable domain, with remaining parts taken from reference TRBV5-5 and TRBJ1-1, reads DAGVTQSPTHLIKTRGQQVTLRCSPISGHKSVSWYQQVLGQGPQFIFQYYEKEERGRGNFPDRFSARQFPNYSSELNVNALLLGDSALYLCASSLVGRATEAFFGQGTRLTVV.

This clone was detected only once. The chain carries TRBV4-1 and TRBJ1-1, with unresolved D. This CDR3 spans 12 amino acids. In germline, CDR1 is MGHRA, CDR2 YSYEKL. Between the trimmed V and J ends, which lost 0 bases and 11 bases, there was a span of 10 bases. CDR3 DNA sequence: TGCGCCAGCAGCCAAGAGAGGATGAAGGCTTTCTTT. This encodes CASSQERMKAFF.

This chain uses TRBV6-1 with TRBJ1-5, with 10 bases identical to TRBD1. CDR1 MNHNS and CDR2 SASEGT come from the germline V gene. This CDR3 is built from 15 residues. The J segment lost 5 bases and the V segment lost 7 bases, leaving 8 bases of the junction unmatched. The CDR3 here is CASTYLDRGYQPQHF. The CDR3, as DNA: TGTGCCAGCACTTATCTGGACAGGGGGTATCAGCCCCAGCATTTT.

The chain's CDR3 is CASSFGQGGGYTF. As DNA, the CDR3 is TGTGCCAGCAGCTTTGGACAGGGAGGAGGCTACACCTTC. The V and J genes are TRBV5-6 and TRBJ1-2; 8 bases align to TRBD1. CDR3 length equals 13 residues. In germline, CDR1 is SGHDT, CDR2 YYEEEE. V shed 2 bases, J shed 8 bases, and the junction held 5 bases outside the gene matches. Combining the CDR3 with reference TRBV5-6 and TRBJ1-2 gives the whole variable domain DAGVTQSPTHLIKTRGQQVTLRCSPKSGHDTVSWYQQALGQGPQFIFQYYEEEERQRGNFPDRFSGHQFPNYSSELNVNALLLGDSALYLCASSFGQGGGYTFGSGTRLTVV.

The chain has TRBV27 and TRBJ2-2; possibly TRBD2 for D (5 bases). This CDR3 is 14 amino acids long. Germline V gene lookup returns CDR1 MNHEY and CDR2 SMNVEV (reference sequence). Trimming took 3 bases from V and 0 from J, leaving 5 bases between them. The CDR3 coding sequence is TGTGCCAGCAGTTTCGGGACGAACACCGGGGAGCTGTTTTTT. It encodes CASSFGTNTGELFF.

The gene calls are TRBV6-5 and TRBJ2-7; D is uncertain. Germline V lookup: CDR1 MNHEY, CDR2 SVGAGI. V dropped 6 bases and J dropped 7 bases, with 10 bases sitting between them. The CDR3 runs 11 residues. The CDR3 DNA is TGTGCCAGCAGCTCTTTGAGGGAGCAGTACTTC. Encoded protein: CASSSLREQYF.

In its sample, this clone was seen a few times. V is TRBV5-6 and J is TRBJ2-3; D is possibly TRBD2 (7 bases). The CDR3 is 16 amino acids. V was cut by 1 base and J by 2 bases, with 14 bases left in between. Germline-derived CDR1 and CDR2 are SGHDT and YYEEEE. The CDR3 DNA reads TGTGCCAGCAGCTTGCTCGGCGGGGGCCTCACAGATACGCAGTATTTT. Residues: CASSLLGGGLTDTQYF.

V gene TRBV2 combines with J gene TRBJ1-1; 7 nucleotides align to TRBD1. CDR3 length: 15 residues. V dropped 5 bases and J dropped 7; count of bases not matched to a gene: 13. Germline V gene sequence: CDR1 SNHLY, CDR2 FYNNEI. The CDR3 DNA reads TGTGCCAGCAGTAATGTAGAGGGGGCGGGCGGTGAAGCTTTCTTT. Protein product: CASSNVEGAGGEAFF.